This TCR beta chain was obtained from a study of preoperative IRX-2 immunotherapy in early breast cancer. CDR1 is SGHNT, CDR2 YENEEA, per germline. The CDR3 totals 14 residues. Trimming took off 7 bases at V and 5 bases at J, with 15 bases between the two ends. This table comes from immunoSEQ multiplex PCR, and its TCRdb copy is limited to in-frame clones, with some not included. The table includes around 3,000 clones, 75% to 80% detected once. Treatment indicated: preoperative locoregional IRX-2 cytokine immunotherapy. This phase Ib study tested locoregional IRX-2 cytokine immunotherapy given before surgery.

The sample consisted of tumor tissue, taken after IRX-2 immunotherapy. This sequence was found in a human donor with breast cancer. This chain links TRBV11-3 with TRBJ2-1; D could derive from TRBD1 or TRBD2 (5 bases each). The CDR3 is CASTPGWGNNEQFF. The CDR3 bases are TGTGCCAGCACCCCGGGGTGGGGGAACAATGAGCAGTTCTTC.